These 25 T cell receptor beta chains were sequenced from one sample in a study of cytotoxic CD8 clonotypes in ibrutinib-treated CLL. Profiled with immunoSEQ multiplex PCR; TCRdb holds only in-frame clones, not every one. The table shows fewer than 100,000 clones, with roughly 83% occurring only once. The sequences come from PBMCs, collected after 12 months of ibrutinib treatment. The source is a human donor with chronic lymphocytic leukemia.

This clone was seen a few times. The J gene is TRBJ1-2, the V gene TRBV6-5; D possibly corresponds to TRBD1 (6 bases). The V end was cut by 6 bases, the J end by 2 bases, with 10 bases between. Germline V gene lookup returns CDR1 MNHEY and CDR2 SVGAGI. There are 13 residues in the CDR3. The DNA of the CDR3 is TGTGCCAGCAGCCTCGGACAGAACTATGGCTACACCTTC. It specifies CASSLGQNYGYTF.

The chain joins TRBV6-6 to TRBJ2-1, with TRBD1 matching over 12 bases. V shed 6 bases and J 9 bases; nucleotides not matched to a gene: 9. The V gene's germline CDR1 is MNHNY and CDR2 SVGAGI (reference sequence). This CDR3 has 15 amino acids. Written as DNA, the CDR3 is TGTGCCAGCAGCAACTCCGGGACAGGGGGCGGTGAGCAGTTCTTC. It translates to CASSNSGTGGGEQFF.

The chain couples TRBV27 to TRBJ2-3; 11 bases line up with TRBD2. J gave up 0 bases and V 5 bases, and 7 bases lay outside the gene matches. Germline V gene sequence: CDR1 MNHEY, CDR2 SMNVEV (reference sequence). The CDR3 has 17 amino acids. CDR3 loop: CASSKASGRPSTDTQYF. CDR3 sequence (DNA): TGTGCCAGCAGTAAGGCTAGCGGGAGGCCGAGCACAGATACGCAGTATTTT.

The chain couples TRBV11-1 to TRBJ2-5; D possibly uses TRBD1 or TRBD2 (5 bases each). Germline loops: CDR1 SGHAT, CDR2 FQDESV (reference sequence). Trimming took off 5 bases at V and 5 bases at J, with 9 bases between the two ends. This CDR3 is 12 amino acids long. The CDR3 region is CASSRDRETQYF. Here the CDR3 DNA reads TGTGCCAGCAGCCGGGACCGGGAGACCCAGTACTTC.

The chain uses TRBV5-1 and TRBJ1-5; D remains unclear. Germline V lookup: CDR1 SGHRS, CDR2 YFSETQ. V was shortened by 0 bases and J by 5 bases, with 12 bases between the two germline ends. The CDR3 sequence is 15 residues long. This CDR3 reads CASSLAGADHQPQHF. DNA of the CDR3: TGCGCCAGCAGCTTGGCCGGCGCCGATCATCAGCCCCAGCATTTT.

This CDR3 is CASSVEHTDTQYF. CDR3 in DNA: TGTGCCAGCAGTGTCGAGCACACAGATACGCAGTATTTT. The chain links TRBV6-1 to TRBJ2-3; no definite D call. Germline V gene sequence: CDR1 MNHNS, CDR2 SASEGT. The CDR3 extends over 13 amino acids. The V end lost 4 bases, the J end lost 2 bases, and 7 bases lay between the germline ends.

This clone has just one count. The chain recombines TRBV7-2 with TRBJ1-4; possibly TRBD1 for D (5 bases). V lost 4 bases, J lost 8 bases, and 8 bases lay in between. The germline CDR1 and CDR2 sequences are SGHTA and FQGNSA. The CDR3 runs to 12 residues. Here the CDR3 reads CASSWQGEKLFF. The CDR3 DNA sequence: TGTGCCAGCAGCTGGCAGGGCGAAAAACTGTTTTTT.

The CDR3 DNA reads TGCGCCAGCAGCCCAGGTCAAACGCTAGGGCGTCAGTATTTT. Protein product: CASSPGQTLGRQYF. The V and J genes are TRBV4-3 and TRBJ2-3; D gene ambiguous. CDR1 is LGHNA, CDR2 YSLEER, per germline. The CDR3 covers 14 residues. V lost 4 bases, J lost 12 bases, and 20 bases lay in between.

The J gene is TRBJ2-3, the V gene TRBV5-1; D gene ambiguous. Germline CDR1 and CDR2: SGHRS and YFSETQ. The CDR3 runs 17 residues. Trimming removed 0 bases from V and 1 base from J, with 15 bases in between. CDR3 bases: TGCGCCAGCAGCTTGGCCCGAGGCCTCCGGGGCACAGATACGCAGTATTTT. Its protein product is CASSLARGLRGTDTQYF.

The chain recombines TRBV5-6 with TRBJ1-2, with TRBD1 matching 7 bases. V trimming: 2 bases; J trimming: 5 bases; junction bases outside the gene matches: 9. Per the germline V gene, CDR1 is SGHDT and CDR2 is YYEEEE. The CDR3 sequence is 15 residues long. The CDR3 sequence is CASSLTGRGLYGYTF. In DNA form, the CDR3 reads TGTGCCAGCAGCTTAACCGGGAGGGGGCTTTATGGCTACACCTTC.

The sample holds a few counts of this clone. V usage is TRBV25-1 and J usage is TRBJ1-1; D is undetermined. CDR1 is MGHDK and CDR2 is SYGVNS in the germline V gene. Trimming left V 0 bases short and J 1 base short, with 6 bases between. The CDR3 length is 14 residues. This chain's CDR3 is CASSEYDENTEAFF. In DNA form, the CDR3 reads TGTGCCAGCAGTGAATACGACGAGAACACTGAAGCTTTCTTT.

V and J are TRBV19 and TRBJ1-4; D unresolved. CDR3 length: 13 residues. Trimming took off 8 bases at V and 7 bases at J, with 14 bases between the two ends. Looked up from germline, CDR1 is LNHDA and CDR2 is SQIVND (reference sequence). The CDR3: CASASEPTEKLFF. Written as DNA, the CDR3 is TGTGCCAGTGCCAGTGAACCGACTGAAAAACTGTTTTTT.

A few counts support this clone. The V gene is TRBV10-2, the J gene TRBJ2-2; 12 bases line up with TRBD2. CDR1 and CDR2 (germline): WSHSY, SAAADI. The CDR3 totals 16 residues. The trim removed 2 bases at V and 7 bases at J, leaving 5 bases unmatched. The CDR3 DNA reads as TGCGCCAGCAGTGAGCCCGGACTAGCGGGGATCGGGGAGCTGTTTTTT. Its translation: CASSEPGLAGIGELFF.

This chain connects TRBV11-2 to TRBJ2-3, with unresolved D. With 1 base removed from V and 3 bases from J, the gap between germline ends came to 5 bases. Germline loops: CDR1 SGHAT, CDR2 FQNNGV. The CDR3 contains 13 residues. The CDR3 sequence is CASSLAETDTQYF. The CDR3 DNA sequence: TGTGCCAGCAGCTTAGCCGAGACAGATACGCAGTATTTT.

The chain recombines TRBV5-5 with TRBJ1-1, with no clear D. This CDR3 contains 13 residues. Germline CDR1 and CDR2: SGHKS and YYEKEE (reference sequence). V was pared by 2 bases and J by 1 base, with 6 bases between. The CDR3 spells CASSLEGNTEAFF. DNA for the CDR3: TGTGCCAGCAGCTTAGAGGGGAACACTGAAGCTTTCTTT.

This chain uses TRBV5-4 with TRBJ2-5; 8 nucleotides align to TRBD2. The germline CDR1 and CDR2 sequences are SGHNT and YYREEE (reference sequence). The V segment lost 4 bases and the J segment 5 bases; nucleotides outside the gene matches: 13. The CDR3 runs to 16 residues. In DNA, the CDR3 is TGTGCCAGCAGCCCCCCAGGAGCGGGGGTTCGGGAGACCCAGTACTTC. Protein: CASSPPGAGVRETQYF.

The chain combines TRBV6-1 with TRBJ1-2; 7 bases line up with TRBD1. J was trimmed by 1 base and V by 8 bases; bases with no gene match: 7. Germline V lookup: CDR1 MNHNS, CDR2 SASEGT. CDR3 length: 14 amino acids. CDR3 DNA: TGTGCCAGCGACAGGGACGGCCGTAACTATGGCTACACCTTC. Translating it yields CASDRDGRNYGYTF.

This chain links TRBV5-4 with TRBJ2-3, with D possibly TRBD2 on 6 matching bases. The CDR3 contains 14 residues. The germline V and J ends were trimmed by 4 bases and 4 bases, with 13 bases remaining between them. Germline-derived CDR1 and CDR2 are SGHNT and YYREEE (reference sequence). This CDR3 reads CASSLPGVADTQYF. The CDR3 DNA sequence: TGTGCCAGCAGCCTCCCGGGGGTCGCAGATACGCAGTATTTT.

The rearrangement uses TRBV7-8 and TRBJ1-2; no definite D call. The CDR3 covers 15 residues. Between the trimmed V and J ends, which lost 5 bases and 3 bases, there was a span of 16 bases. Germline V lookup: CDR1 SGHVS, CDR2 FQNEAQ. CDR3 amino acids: CASSPRLGRDYGYTF. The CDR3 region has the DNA TGTGCCAGCAGCCCCCGTTTGGGAAGGGACTATGGCTACACCTTC.

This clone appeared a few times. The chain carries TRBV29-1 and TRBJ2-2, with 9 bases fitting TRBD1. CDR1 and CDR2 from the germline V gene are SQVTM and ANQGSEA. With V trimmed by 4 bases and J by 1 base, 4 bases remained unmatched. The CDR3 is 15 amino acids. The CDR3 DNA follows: TGCAGCGTTGCCCACAGGGGGCTGAACACCGGGGAGCTGTTTTTT. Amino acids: CSVAHRGLNTGELFF.

CDR3 sequence: CASSPGDRTYEQYF. For the CDR3, the DNA is TGCGCCAGCAGCCCGGGGGACAGAACCTACGAGCAGTACTTC. The chain couples TRBV5-1 to TRBJ2-7, with D possibly TRBD1 on 7 matching bases. CDR3 length: 14 amino acids. In germline, CDR1 is SGHRS, CDR2 YFSETQ. V lost 4 bases and J 2 bases, leaving 13 bases between the germline ends.

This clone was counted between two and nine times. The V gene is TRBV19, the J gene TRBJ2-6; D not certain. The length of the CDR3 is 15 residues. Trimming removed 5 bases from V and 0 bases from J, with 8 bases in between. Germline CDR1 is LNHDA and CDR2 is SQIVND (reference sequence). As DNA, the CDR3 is TGTGCCAGTAGTCCGCTAAGCTCTGGGGCCAACGTCCTGACTTTC. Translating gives CASSPLSSGANVLTF. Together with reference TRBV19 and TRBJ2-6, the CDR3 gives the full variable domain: DGGITQSPKYLFRKEGQNVTLSCEQNLNHDAMYWYRQDPGQGLRLIYYSQIVNDFQKGDIAEGYSVSREKKESFPLTVTSAQKNPTAFYLCASSPLSSGANVLTFGAGSRLTVL.

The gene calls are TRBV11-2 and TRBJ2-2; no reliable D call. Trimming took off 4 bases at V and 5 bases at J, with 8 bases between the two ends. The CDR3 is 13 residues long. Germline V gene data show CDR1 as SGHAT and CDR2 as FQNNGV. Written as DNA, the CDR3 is TGTGCCAGCAGCTCCCAACGGACCGGGGAGCTGTTTTTT. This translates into CASSSQRTGELFF.

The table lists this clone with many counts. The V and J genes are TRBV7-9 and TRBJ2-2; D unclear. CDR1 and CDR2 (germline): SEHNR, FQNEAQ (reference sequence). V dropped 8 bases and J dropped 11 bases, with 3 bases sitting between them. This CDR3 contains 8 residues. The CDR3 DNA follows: TGTGCCAGCCCCGAGCTGTTTTTT. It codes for CASPELFF.

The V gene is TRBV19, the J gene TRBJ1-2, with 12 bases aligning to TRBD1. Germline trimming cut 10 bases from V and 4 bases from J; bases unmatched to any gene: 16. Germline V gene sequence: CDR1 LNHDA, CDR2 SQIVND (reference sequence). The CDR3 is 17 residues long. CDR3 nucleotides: TGTGCCACCCAAACCAGGGACAGGGGGCGTAAGGGCTATGGCTACACCTTC. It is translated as CATQTRDRGRKGYGYTF. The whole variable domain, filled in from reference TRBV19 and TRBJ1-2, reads DGGITQSPKYLFRKEGQNVTLSCEQNLNHDAMYWYRQDPGQGLRLIYYSQIVNDFQKGDIAEGYSVSREKKESFPLTVTSAQKNPTAFYLCATQTRDRGRKGYGYTFGSGTRLTVV.